Following are 28 T cell receptor beta chains from one sample sequenced in a study of T cell responses to AZD1222 COVID-19 vaccine (dated by TCRdb to the early 2020s). The library was obtained by the immunoSEQ multiplex PCR assay. TCRdb provides this immuneACCESS table in a form limited to in-frame rearrangements. Some clones are lacking; in checked studies, under half of them reflect an unresolved V gene, and why the rest are absent is not known. Within this sample are about 130,000 clones, with 88% of them counted one time only. The ten largest clones capture 5% to 6% of the sample. The time point label, as the study defines it: about 28 days (+/-7) after the second vaccine dose. Sample: peripheral blood, taken 28 days after the second AZD1222 dose. All receptors come from an adult who received the AZD1222 COVID-19 vaccine.

This chain joins TRBV30 and TRBJ1-5, with 8 positions matching TRBD1. Germline V gene sequence: CDR1 GTSNPN, CDR2 SVGIG (reference sequence). The CDR3 loop spans 13 amino acids. After removal of 4 bases from V and 11 bases from J, the junction contained 10 bases not matched to a gene. The CDR3 bases are TGTGCCTGGATGACAGGGGTGGTGTGGGCCCAGCATTTT. It is translated as CAWMTGVVWAQHF.

The chain combines TRBV5-1 with TRBJ2-5; either TRBD1 or TRBD2 may supply D (6 bases each). Germline CDR1 and CDR2: SGHRS and YFSETQ. Trimming pared 4 bases from V and 3 bases from J, leaving 16 bases between. The CDR3 is 15 residues long. The CDR3 region is CASSRYPGAEETQYF. CDR3 DNA sequence: TGCGCCAGCAGCCGATACCCGGGGGCCGAAGAGACCCAGTACTTC.

This clone was recorded only once. The rearrangement joins TRBV7-8 to TRBJ1-1; maybe TRBD1 (5 bases). V lost 1 base and J lost 0, with 12 bases in between. The CDR3 spans 16 residues. Germline-derived CDR1 and CDR2 are SGHVS and FQNEAQ. The CDR3 DNA is TGTGCCAGCAGCTTAGGAGGGGCCAGAATGAACACTGAAGCTTTCTTT. Translating gives CASSLGGARMNTEAFF. Full variable domain (rest looked up from reference TRBV7-8 and TRBJ1-1): GAGVSQSPRYKVAKRGQDVALRCDPISGHVSLFWYQQALGQGPEFLTYFQNEAQLDKSGLPSDRFFAERPEGSVSTLKIQRTQQEDSAVYLCASSLGGARMNTEAFFGQGTRLTVV.

The rearrangement uses TRBV2 and TRBJ2-5, with D possibly being TRBD1 (5 bases). Per the germline V gene, CDR1 is SNHLY and CDR2 is FYNNEI. Trimming pared 7 bases from V and 2 bases from J, leaving 14 bases between. The CDR3 sequence is 14 residues long. As DNA, the CDR3 is TGTGCCAGCAAGCAAGGGGCAATTCAAGAGACCCAGTACTTC. Translated: CASKQGAIQETQYF.

The V gene is TRBV11-3, the J gene TRBJ1-6; D is unclear. The CDR3 consists of 13 residues. V was pared by 1 base and J by 11 bases, with 9 bases between. The germline CDR1 and CDR2 sequences are SGHNT and YENEEA. The chain's CDR3 is CASSLGGPPPLHF. The CDR3 coding sequence is TGTGCCAGCAGCTTAGGTGGACCGCCACCCCTCCACTTT. The whole variable domain, remainder taken from reference TRBV11-3 and TRBJ1-6, is EAGVVQSPRYKIIEKKQPVAFWCNPISGHNTLYWYLQNLGQGPELLIRYENEEAVDDSQLPKDRFSAERLKGVDSTLKIQPAELGDSAVYLCASSLGGPPPLHFGNGTRLTVT.

Turning to this clone: The junction differs from germline at one of its ends, possibly a read error. This chain links TRBV6-4 with TRBJ1-6, with D maybe TRBD1 (5 bases). Per germline, CDR1 MRHNA and CDR2 SNTAGT. The CDR3 runs 16 residues. CDR3 protein: CTSSCTLDLGDSPLHF. The CDR3, as DNA: TGTACCAGCAGTTGCACGCTTGACTTGGGGGATTCACCCCTCCACTTT.

This chain connects TRBV4-2 to TRBJ2-3; 10 bases are a match to TRBD2. The CDR3 extends over 16 amino acids. Germline loops: CDR1 LGHNA, CDR2 YNFKEQ. Trimming at V came to 0 bases and at J to 4 bases, leaving 4 bases not matched to a gene. The CDR3 region is CASSQEKRGGPDTQYF. The CDR3 DNA reads TGTGCCAGCAGCCAAGAAAAGCGGGGGGGCCCAGATACGCAGTATTTT.

As DNA, the CDR3 is TGCGCCAGCAGCTTGGGGTACAAGAGAGAGACCCAGTACTTC. Encoded protein: CASSLGYKRETQYF. J is TRBJ2-5 and V is TRBV5-1; D unresolved. Trimming removed 0 bases at V and 4 bases at J, with 10 bases between. Germline values: CDR1 SGHRS, CDR2 YFSETQ. The CDR3 has 14 amino acids. The full variable domain, with the rest looked up from reference TRBV5-1 and TRBJ2-5, is KAGVTQTPRYLIKTRGQQVTLSCSPISGHRSVSWYQQTPGQGLQFLFEYFSETQRNKGNFPGRFSGRQFSNSRSEMNVSTLELGDSALYLCASSLGYKRETQYFGPGTRLLVL.

V is TRBV4-2 and J is TRBJ2-5; 12 bases align to TRBD1. Germline V gene lookup returns CDR1 LGHNA and CDR2 YNFKEQ. The trim removed 2 bases at V and 5 bases at J, leaving 3 bases unmatched. The CDR3 totals 15 residues. CDR3 sequence (DNA): TGTGCCAGCAGCCAACCGGGACAGGGGGCCGAGACCCAGTACTTC. Residues: CASSQPGQGAETQYF.

The chain carries TRBV5-1 and TRBJ1-3; D call uncertain. The germline CDR1 and CDR2 sequences are SGHRS and YFSETQ. Trimming stripped 1 base from V and 3 bases from J, with 20 bases between. The CDR3 runs 18 residues. CDR3 region: CASSLSPSGSTGGNTIYF. CDR3 nucleotide sequence: TGCGCCAGCAGCTTGTCCCCGTCCGGGAGCACTGGTGGAAACACCATATATTTT. The entire variable domain, with the rest obtained from reference TRBV5-1 and TRBJ1-3, is as follows: KAGVTQTPRYLIKTRGQQVTLSCSPISGHRSVSWYQQTPGQGLQFLFEYFSETQRNKGNFPGRFSGRQFSNSRSEMNVSTLELGDSALYLCASSLSPSGSTGGNTIYFGEGSWLTVV.

The chain combines TRBV5-1 with TRBJ1-2; 7 bases fit TRBD1. CDR1 and CDR2 (germline): SGHRS, YFSETQ. The CDR3 consists of 16 residues. V lost 4 bases, J lost 0 bases, and 9 bases stayed unmatched. DNA of the CDR3: TGCGCCAGCAGCCCAAAGACAGGGCCAGCTAACTATGGCTACACCTTC. Its translation is CASSPKTGPANYGYTF.

This chain links TRBV28 with TRBJ1-4, with 8 bases identical to TRBD1. The CDR3 has 15 amino acids. Germline CDR1 is MDHEN and CDR2 is SYDVKM. V dropped 6 bases and J dropped 4; count of bases not matched to a gene: 7. CDR3 region: CASRDTGGSNEKLFF. The CDR3 DNA follows: TGTGCCAGCAGAGACACAGGGGGTAGTAATGAAAAACTGTTTTTT.

V is TRBV10-3 and J is TRBJ1-2; no definite D call. This CDR3 spans 15 amino acids. V lost 2 bases and J lost 1, with 11 bases in between. Per germline, CDR1 ENHRY and CDR2 SYGVKD. The CDR3 sequence is CAISETGNSNYGYTF. The CDR3 nucleotides read TGTGCCATCAGTGAGACCGGGAATAGTAACTATGGCTACACCTTC.

This chain connects TRBV19 to TRBJ1-5; 8 bases align to TRBD1. There are 14 residues in the CDR3. The germline CDR1 and CDR2 sequences are LNHDA and SQIVND (reference sequence). J was trimmed by 9 bases and V by 7 bases; bases with no gene match: 11. CDR3 DNA sequence: TGTGCCAGTACCCCCGACAGGGGAAAGAGGCCCCAGCATTTT. Residues: CASTPDRGKRPQHF.

V usage is TRBV29-1 and J usage is TRBJ2-1; 9 bases line up with TRBD2. CDR1 and CDR2 from the germline V gene are SQVTM and ANQGSEA. The V and J ends lost 4 bases and 3 bases, in that order; junction bases with no gene match: 10. The CDR3 has 16 residues. This CDR3 reads CSVGGLAKEDYNEQFF. Written as DNA, the CDR3 is TGCAGCGTTGGAGGACTAGCGAAGGAAGACTACAATGAGCAGTTCTTC.

This sequence joins TRBV19 and TRBJ2-4, with 8 bases aligning to TRBD2. Germline CDR1 LNHDA, CDR2 SQIVND (reference sequence). There are 16 residues in the CDR3. V gave up 5 bases and J gave up 6 bases; unmatched junction bases: 12. The CDR3 nucleotides read TGTGCCAGTAGTTATAGTTGGGAGAGCGGGGGAAACATTCAGTACTTC. Residues: CASSYSWESGGNIQYF.

Notes on this clone: The sample has other DNA sequences that encode this CDR3 too. The chain employs TRBV15 and TRBJ1-2, with D unresolved. The V end was cut by 0 bases, the J end by 2 bases, with 4 bases between. Germline V CDR1 and CDR2: LNHNV, YYDKDF (reference sequence). The CDR3 has 13 amino acids. The chain's CDR3 is CATSRDRNYGYTF. CDR3 bases: TGTGCCACCAGCAGAGACAGGAACTATGGCTACACCTTC.

The chain employs TRBV9 and TRBJ1-2; 10 nucleotides align to TRBD1. The trim removed 4 bases at V and 5 bases at J, leaving 8 bases unmatched. In germline, CDR1 is SGDLS, CDR2 YYNGEE. The CDR3 spans 15 residues. The CDR3 DNA is TGTGCCAGCAGCTCACGGGGACAGGGGCGTTATGGCTACACCTTC. Protein product: CASSSRGQGRYGYTF.

This chain uses TRBV19 with TRBJ1-4; D is uncertain. Between the trimmed V and J ends, which lost 7 bases and 0 bases, there was a span of 12 bases. Germline V CDR1 and CDR2: LNHDA, SQIVND (reference sequence). This CDR3 has 15 amino acids. CDR3 coding DNA: TGTGCCAGTAAAGCCCGGGTGGCAACTAATGAAAAACTGTTTTTT. Translation: CASKARVATNEKLFF.

This clone was counted only a few times. This rearrangement joins TRBV9 to TRBJ1-2; D is uncertain. The ends were cut back, 7 bases at V and 0 bases at J, with 4 bases in the middle. The CDR3 consists of 11 residues. Germline V gene data show CDR1 as SGDLS and CDR2 as YYNGEE. The CDR3 sequence: CASRANYGYTF. The CDR3 bases are TGTGCCAGCCGGGCTAACTATGGCTACACCTTC.

The sample holds one count of this clone. The CDR3 region has the DNA TGTGCCAGCAGCCTTGCGGGCTCCGGGATCGAGCAGTACTTC. It yields the protein CASSLAGSGIEQYF. V usage is TRBV11-2 and J usage is TRBJ2-7; maybe TRBD2 (5 bases). The CDR3 covers 14 residues. V gave up 5 bases and J gave up 6 bases, with 17 bases separating them. Germline lookup yields CDR1 SGHAT and CDR2 FQNNGV.

This sequence joins TRBV5-4 and TRBJ2-5; 7 nucleotides line up with TRBD1. CDR3 length: 15 amino acids. Germline trimming cut 2 bases from V and 2 bases from J; bases unmatched to any gene: 6. Germline lookup yields CDR1 SGHNT and CDR2 YYREEE (reference sequence). CDR3 in amino acids: CASSFGTAYQETQYF. CDR3 in DNA: TGTGCCAGCAGCTTTGGGACAGCGTATCAAGAGACCCAGTACTTC.

This rearrangement joins TRBV7-2 to TRBJ1-1, with unresolved D. In germline, CDR1 is SGHTA, CDR2 FQGNSA. V dropped 3 bases and J dropped 0 bases, with 5 bases sitting between them. CDR3 length: 13 amino acids. CDR3 in amino acids: CASSFGMNTEAFF. CDR3 coding DNA: TGTGCCAGCAGCTTTGGGATGAACACTGAAGCTTTCTTT.

The genes are TRBV6-5 and TRBJ2-7, with D perhaps given as TRBD1 or TRBD2 (5 bases each). CDR3 length equals 13 residues. The V end lost 9 bases, the J end lost 4 bases, and 16 bases lay between the germline ends. CDR1 and CDR2 (germline): MNHEY, SVGAGI. CDR3 sequence (DNA): TGTGCCAGTACCGGGACGGTAATTTACGAGCAGTACTTC. Translation gives CASTGTVIYEQYF.

The rearrangement uses TRBV6-5 and TRBJ1-2; D may be TRBD1 (5 bases). Germline CDR1 and CDR2: MNHEY and SVGAGI. The CDR3 has 14 residues. V was cut by 2 bases and J by 3 bases, with 10 bases left in between. The CDR3 here is CASSYRDGYYGYTF. The CDR3 nucleotides read TGTGCCAGCAGTTACCGGGACGGATACTATGGCTACACCTTC.

V and J are TRBV7-2 and TRBJ1-2, with 7 positions matching TRBD1. The length of the CDR3 is 14 residues. Germline V CDR1 and CDR2: SGHTA, FQGNSA. Germline trimming cut 5 bases from V and 4 bases from J; bases unmatched to any gene: 7. The CDR3 bases are TGTGCCAGCAGCGGACCGGGACAGCCCTATGGCTACACCTTC. It codes for CASSGPGQPYGYTF.

CDR3: CASSQDGQGYGYTF. CDR3 DNA sequence: TGCGCCAGCAGCCAAGATGGGCAGGGCTATGGCTACACCTTC. V is TRBV4-1 and J is TRBJ1-2, with D tentatively TRBD1 (5 bases). Trimming cost V 0 bases and J 4 bases, with 9 bases left between them. Germline V gives CDR1 MGHRA, CDR2 YSYEKL. The CDR3 runs 14 residues.

This chain connects TRBV5-1 to TRBJ1-1; D gene uncertain. CDR3 length: 14 amino acids. The V gene's germline CDR1 is SGHRS and CDR2 YFSETQ. The ends were cut back, 1 base at V and 1 base at J, with 8 bases in the middle. The CDR3 coding sequence is TGCGCCAGCAGCTTGTCCCCGCCGAACACTGAAGCTTTCTTT. Translated: CASSLSPPNTEAFF.